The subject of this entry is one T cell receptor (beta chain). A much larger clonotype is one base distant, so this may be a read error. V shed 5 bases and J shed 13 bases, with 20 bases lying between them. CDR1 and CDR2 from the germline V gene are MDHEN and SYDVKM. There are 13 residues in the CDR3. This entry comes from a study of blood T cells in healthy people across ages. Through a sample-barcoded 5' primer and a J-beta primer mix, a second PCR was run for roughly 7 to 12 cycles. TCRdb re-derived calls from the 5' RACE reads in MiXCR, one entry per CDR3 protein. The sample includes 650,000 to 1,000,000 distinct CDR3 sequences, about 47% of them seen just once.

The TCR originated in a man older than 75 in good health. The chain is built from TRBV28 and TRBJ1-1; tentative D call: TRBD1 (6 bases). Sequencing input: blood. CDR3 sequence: CASSDDRSRGVFF. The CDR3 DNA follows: TGTGCCAGCAGTGATGACAGGAGCCGCGGGGTTTTCTTT.